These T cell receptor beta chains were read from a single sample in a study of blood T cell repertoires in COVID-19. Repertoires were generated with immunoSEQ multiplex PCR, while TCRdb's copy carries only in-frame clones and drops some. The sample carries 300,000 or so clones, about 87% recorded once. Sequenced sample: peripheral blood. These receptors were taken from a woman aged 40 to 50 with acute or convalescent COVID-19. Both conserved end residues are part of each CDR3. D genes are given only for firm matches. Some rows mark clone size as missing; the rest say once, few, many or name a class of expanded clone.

CDR3: CASSYQGPRGLDTTEAFF
DNA: TGTGCCAGCAGTTACCAGGGCCCAAGGGGGCTGGATACAACTGAAGCTTTCTTT
size: -
D: TRBD1
J: TRBJ1-1
V: TRBV11-2

CDR3: CASSPVDANYGYTF
DNA: TGCGCCAGCAGCCCAGTCGATGCTAACTATGGCTACACCTTC
size: -
D: -
J: TRBJ1-2
V: TRBV4-1

CDR3: CASSLWDSDTGELFF
DNA: TGTGCCAGCAGCTTGTGGGACAGCGACACCGGGGAGCTGTTTTTT
size: -
D: TRBD1
J: TRBJ2-2
V: TRBV5-5

CDR3: CASRHSGTGGNTEAFF
DNA: TGTGCCAGCAGACACTCCGGGACAGGAGGGAACACTGAAGCTTTCTTT
size: -
D: TRBD1
J: TRBJ1-1
V: TRBV3-1/TRBV3-2

CDR3: CASSMGGIQRNTIYF
DNA: TGTGCCAGCAGTATGGGGGGGATTCAGCGAAACACCATATATTTT
size: -
D: -
J: TRBJ1-3
V: TRBV2

CDR3: CASIAHRTGYGYTF
DNA: TGTGCCAGCATAGCCCACCGCACTGGCTATGGCTACACCTTC
size: -
D: -
J: TRBJ1-2
V: TRBV5-8

CDR3: CASRGIGTGRQETQYF
DNA: TGTGCCAGCAGGGGCATCGGGACAGGGCGCCAAGAGACCCAGTACTTC
size: -
D: TRBD1
J: TRBJ2-5
V: TRBV28

CDR3: CASSQDQEGGYGYTF
DNA: TGTGCCAGCAGCCAAGATCAGGAGGGAGGCTATGGCTACACCTTC
size: -
D: -
J: TRBJ1-2
V: TRBV4-2

CDR3: CASSLIRDREETQYF
DNA: TGTGCCAGCAGCTTAATCCGGGACAGGGAGGAGACCCAGTACTTC
size: once
D: TRBD1
J: TRBJ2-5
V: TRBV27

CDR3: CSLTTNYGYTF
DNA: TGCAGTCTTACTACTAACTATGGCTACACCTTC
size: -
D: -
J: TRBJ1-2
V: TRBV20-1

CDR3: CASSFPGRGLAEAFF
DNA: TGTGCCAGCAGCTTTCCCGGCAGGGGGCTGGCTGAAGCTTTCTTT
size: -
D: TRBD1
J: TRBJ1-1
V: TRBV5-4

CDR3: CASSTQGFKKLFF
DNA: TGTGCCAGCAGTACCCAGGGATTTAAAAAACTGTTTTTT
size: -
D: -
J: TRBJ1-4
V: TRBV6-6

CDR3: CASSLVEIAGETQYF
DNA: TGTGCCAGCAGCTTAGTCGAGATCGCGGGGGAGACCCAGTACTTC
size: -
D: -
J: TRBJ2-5
V: TRBV7-9

CDR3: CASSSDRGRQPQHF
DNA: TGTGCCAGCAGCTCCGACAGGGGTCGTCAGCCCCAGCATTTT
size: -
D: TRBD1
J: TRBJ1-5
V: TRBV5-6

CDR3: CASSQGGQHTGDGYTF
DNA: TGCGCCAGCAGCCAAGGGGGACAGCACACAGGGGATGGCTACACCTTC
size: -
D: TRBD1
J: TRBJ1-2
V: TRBV4-1

CDR3: CASSPDRAYGYTF
DNA: TGTGCCAGCAGTCCAGACAGGGCCTATGGCTACACCTTC
size: -
D: TRBD1
J: TRBJ1-2
V: TRBV12-3/TRBV12-4

CDR3: CASWWGDHTDTQYF
DNA: TGCGCCAGCTGGTGGGGGGACCACACAGATACGCAGTATTTT
size: -
D: -
J: TRBJ2-3
V: TRBV5-1

CDR3: CASSPGDHRGGYTF
DNA: TGTGCCAGCAGTCCGGGGGACCATCGGGGTGGCTACACCTTC
size: -
D: -
J: TRBJ1-2
V: TRBV6-5

CDR3: CASSFSGQGARYGYTF
DNA: TGTGCCAGCAGTTTCTCCGGACAGGGGGCGCGATATGGCTACACCTTC
size: -
D: TRBD1
J: TRBJ1-2
V: TRBV27

CDR3: CASSLGGGAGTDTQYF
DNA: TGTGCCAGCAGCTTAGGGGGCGGCGCGGGCACAGATACGCAGTATTTT
size: -
D: -
J: TRBJ2-3
V: TRBV7-2

CDR3: CASRDGTGGFYNEQFF
DNA: TGTGCCAGCAGAGACGGGACAGGGGGTTTCTACAATGAGCAGTTCTTC
size: -
D: TRBD1
J: TRBJ2-1
V: TRBV6-6

CDR3: CASSVQGAGDEKLFF
DNA: TGTGCCAGCAGCGTACAGGGGGCAGGGGATGAAAAACTGTTTTTT
size: -
D: TRBD1
J: TRBJ1-4
V: TRBV3-1/TRBV3-2

CDR3: CASRTGVGRNLPQHF
DNA: TGTGCCAGTCGGACAGGGGTCGGGAGGAATCTGCCCCAGCATTTT
size: -
D: TRBD1
J: TRBJ1-5
V: TRBV19

CDR3: CAISDLTSGGGGADTQYF
DNA: TGTGCCATCAGTGATCTGACTAGCGGGGGTGGAGGGGCAGATACGCAGTATTTT
size: once
D: TRBD2
J: TRBJ2-3
V: TRBV10-3

CDR3: CASSLPQGAVTF
DNA: TGTGCCAGCAGCCTTCCCCAGGGGGCTGTCACCTTC
size: -
D: TRBD1
J: TRBJ1-2
V: TRBV3-1/TRBV3-2

CDR3: CASSAQGGNTIYF
DNA: TGTGCCAGCAGCGCTCAGGGAGGAAACACCATATATTTT
size: -
D: -
J: TRBJ1-3
V: TRBV7-2

CDR3: CASSPGQGGAEAFF
DNA: TGTGCCAGCAGTCCGGGACAGGGGGGGGCTGAAGCTTTCTTT
size: -
D: TRBD1
J: TRBJ1-1
V: TRBV6-5

CDR3: CASSAIGLAGKETQYF
DNA: TGTGCCAGCAGCGCCATAGGACTAGCGGGTAAAGAGACCCAGTACTTC
size: -
D: TRBD2
J: TRBJ2-5
V: TRBV9

CDR3: CASSLGWGGGFEKLFF
DNA: TGTGCCAGCAGCTTAGGTTGGGGAGGGGGTTTTGAAAAACTGTTTTTT
size: few
D: -
J: TRBJ1-4
V: TRBV7-2

CDR3: CASSLNHLVGGDEKLFF
DNA: TGTGCCAGCAGCTTAAATCACCTCGTGGGGGGAGATGAAAAACTGTTTTTT
size: -
D: -
J: TRBJ1-4
V: TRBV11-2

CDR3: CASRLARTGELFF
DNA: TGTGCCAGCCGACTAGCTCGGACCGGGGAGCTGTTTTTT
size: -
D: TRBD2
J: TRBJ2-2
V: TRBV12-3/TRBV12-4

CDR3: CASSPDTTGAYGYTF
DNA: TGCGCCAGCAGCCCCGACACGACTGGGGCCTATGGCTACACCTTC
size: -
D: -
J: TRBJ1-2
V: TRBV5-1

CDR3: CASSPGTGGGGSQYF
DNA: TGTGCCAGCAGTCCCGGGACAGGGGGCGGGGGTTCGCAGTATTTT
size: once
D: TRBD1
J: TRBJ2-3
V: TRBV6-5